This T cell receptor beta chain is from a study of T cell responses to AZD1222 COVID-19 vaccine. Study-wide results and caveats: Spike-specific TCRs gained breadth and depth after people received two AZD1222 doses. Targets within unmutated variant regions were reportedly found for nearly half of spike-specific TCRs. Distributed over spike, vaccine-associated CD4 TCRs predominated at 160-218 and 743-854.

Points on this clone: Its antigen is not known.

Libraries were prepared by immunoSEQ multiplex PCR; TCRdb keeps only in-frame clonotypes and omits some of them. Counted here are about 83,000 clones, around 90% occurring once; the ten biggest clones make up less than 5.5%. The CDR3 is 14 residues long. With 6 bases removed from V and 2 bases from J, the gap between germline ends came to 11 bases. CDR1 and CDR2 (germline): MGHDK, SYGVNS. Sequenced here: peripheral blood, sampled on day 0 of MenACWY control vaccination. The TCR originated in an adult in good health. V is TRBV25-1 and J is TRBJ2-1; a possible D gene is TRBD1 (6 bases). The CDR3 DNA reads TGTGCCAGCAGGAGCAGGGGCCCCTACAATGAGCAGTTCTTC. Translating gives CASRSRGPYNEQFF.